This TCR beta chain was identified in a study of cytomegalovirus exposure and HLA in healthy donors. Study results and limitations: Available immune exposure information covered CMV serostatus only.

In regard to this clone: Its antigen is unknown.

Primers for the PCR totalled 60 Vbeta and 13 Jbeta. The table came from immunoSEQ multiplex PCR; TCRdb's copy has only in-frame clones and leaves some out. The data show around 91,000 clones, 64% seen once. CDR1 is SGHRS, CDR2 YFSETQ, per germline. There are 13 residues in the CDR3. This TCR was sampled from a man aged 60 to 75 in good health and CMV-seronegative. The sequencing sample was made of PBMCs. V usage is TRBV5-1 and J usage is TRBJ2-5, with a weak D call TRBD2 (6 bases). The J call may be faulty, since TRBJ2-7 better matches the DNA end. This CDR3 is CASSWGVSYEQYF. CDR3 coding DNA: TGCGCCAGCAGCTGGGGGGTCTCCTACGAGCAGTACTTC.